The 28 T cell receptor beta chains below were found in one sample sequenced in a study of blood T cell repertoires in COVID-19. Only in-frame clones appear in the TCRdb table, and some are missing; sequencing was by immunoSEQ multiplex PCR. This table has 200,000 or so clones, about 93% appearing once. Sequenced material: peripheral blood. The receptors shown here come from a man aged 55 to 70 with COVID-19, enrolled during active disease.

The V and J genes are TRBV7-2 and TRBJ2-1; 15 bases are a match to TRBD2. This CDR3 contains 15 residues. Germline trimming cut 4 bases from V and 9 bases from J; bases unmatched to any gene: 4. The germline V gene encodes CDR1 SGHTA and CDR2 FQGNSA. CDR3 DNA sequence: TGTGCCAGCAGCTCGGGACTAGCGGGAGGAGGTGAGCAGTTCTTC. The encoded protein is CASSSGLAGGGEQFF.

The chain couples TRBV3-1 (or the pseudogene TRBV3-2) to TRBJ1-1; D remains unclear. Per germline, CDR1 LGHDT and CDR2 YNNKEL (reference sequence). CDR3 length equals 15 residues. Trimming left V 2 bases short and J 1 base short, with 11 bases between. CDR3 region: CASSQLGRANTEAFF. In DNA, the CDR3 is TGTGCCAGCAGCCAACTGGGGAGGGCGAACACTGAAGCTTTCTTT.

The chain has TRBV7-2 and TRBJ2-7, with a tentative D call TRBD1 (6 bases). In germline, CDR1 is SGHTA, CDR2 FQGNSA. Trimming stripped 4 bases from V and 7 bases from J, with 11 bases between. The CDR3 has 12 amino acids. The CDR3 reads CASSSDQGEQYF. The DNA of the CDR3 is TGTGCCAGCAGCTCAGACCAGGGGGAGCAGTACTTC.

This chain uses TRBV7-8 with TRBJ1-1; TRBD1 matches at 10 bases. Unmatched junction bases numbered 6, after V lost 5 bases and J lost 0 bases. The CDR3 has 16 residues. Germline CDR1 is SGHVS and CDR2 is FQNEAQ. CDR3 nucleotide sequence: TGTGCCAGCAGCCGTCCCGGGACAGGGGTGAACACTGAAGCTTTCTTT. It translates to CASSRPGTGVNTEAFF.

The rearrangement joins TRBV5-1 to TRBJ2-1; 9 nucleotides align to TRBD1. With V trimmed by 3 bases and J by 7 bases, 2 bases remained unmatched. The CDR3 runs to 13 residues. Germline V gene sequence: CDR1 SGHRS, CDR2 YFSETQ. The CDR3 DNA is TGCGCCAGCAGCTGGACAGGGGAGAATGAGCAGTTCTTC. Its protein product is CASSWTGENEQFF.

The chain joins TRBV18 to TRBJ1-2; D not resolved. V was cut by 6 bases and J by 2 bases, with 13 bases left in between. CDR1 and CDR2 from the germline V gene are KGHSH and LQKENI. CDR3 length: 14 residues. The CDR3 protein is CASSPGGLNYGYTF. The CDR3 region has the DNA TGTGCCAGCTCCCCGGGAGGTTTGAACTATGGCTACACCTTC.

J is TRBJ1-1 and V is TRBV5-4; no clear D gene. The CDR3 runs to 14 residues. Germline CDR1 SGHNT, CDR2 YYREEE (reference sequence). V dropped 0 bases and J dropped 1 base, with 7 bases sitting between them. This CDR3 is CASSLGAGNTEAFF. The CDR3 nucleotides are TGTGCCAGCAGCTTGGGGGCAGGGAACACTGAAGCTTTCTTT.

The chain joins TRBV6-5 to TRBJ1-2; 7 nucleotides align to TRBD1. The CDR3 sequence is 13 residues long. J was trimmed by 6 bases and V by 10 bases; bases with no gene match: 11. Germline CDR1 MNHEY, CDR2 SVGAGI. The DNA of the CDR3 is TGTGCCACCAGATTACAGGGGCTCGATGGCTACACCTTC. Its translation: CATRLQGLDGYTF.

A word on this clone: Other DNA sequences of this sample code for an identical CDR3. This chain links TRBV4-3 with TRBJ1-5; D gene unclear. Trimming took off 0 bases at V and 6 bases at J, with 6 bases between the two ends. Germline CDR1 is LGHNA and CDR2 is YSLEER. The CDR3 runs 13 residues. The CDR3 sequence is CASSQDRGQPQHF. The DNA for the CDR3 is TGCGCCAGCAGCCAAGATCGGGGTCAGCCCCAGCATTTT.

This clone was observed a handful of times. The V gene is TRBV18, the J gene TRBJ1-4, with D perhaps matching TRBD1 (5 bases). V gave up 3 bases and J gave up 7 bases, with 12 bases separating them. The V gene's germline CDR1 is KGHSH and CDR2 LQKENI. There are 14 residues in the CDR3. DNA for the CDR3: TGTGCCAGCTCACCCTCCCGGGGGGGTGAAAAACTGTTTTTT. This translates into CASSPSRGGEKLFF.

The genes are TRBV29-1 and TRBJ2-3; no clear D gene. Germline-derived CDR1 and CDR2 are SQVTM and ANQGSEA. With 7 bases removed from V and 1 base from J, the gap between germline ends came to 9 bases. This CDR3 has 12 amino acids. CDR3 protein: CSDRIGTDTQYF. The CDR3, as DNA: TGCAGCGACCGAATAGGCACAGATACGCAGTATTTT.

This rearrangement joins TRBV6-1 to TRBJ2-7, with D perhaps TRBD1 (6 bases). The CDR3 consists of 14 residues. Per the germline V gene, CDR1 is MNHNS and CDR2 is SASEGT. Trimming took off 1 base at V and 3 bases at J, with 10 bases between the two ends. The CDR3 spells CASSEGQDIYEQYF. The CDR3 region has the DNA TGTGCCAGCAGTGAAGGACAGGACATCTACGAGCAGTACTTC.

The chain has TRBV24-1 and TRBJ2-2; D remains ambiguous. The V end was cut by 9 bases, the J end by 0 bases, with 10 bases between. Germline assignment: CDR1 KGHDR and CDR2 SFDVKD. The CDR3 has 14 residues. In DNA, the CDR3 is TGTGCCACCCGAGCCTATACGAACACCGGGGAGCTGTTTTTT. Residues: CATRAYTNTGELFF.

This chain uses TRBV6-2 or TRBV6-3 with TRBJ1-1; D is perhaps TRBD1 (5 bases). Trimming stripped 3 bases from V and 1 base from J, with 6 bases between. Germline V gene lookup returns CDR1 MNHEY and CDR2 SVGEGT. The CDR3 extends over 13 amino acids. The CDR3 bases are TGTGCCAGCAGTTATGGACAGAACACTGAAGCTTTCTTT. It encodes CASSYGQNTEAFF.

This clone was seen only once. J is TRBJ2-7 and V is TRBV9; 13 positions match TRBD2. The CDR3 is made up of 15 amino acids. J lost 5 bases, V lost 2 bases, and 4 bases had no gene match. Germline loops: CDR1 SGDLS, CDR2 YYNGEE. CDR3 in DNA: TGTGCCAGCAGCGTCGGACTAGCGGGAGAGGACGAGCAGTACTTC. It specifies CASSVGLAGEDEQYF.

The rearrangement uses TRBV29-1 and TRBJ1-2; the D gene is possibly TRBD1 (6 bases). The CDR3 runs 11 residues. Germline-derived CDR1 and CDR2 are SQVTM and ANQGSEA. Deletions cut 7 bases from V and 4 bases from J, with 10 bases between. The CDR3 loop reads CSAQGIYGYTF. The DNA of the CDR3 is TGCAGCGCCCAGGGGATCTATGGCTACACCTTC.

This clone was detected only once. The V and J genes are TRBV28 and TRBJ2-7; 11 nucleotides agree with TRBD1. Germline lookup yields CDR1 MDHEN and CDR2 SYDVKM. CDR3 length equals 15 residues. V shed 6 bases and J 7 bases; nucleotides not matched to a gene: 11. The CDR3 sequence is CASSQTGQGVGEQYF. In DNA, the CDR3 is TGTGCCAGCAGCCAAACGGGACAGGGGGTGGGAGAGCAGTACTTC.

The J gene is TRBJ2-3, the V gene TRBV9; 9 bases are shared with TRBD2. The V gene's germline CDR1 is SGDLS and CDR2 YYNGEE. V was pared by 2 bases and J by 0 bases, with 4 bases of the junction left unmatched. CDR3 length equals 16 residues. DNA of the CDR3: TGTGCCAGCAGCGTCTTAGCGGGAGCTAGCACAGATACGCAGTATTTT. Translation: CASSVLAGASTDTQYF.

The CDR3 spells CASSTGTSGYTGELFF. The DNA for the CDR3 is TGTGCCAGCAGTACCGGGACTAGCGGGTACACCGGGGAGCTGTTTTTT. The gene calls are TRBV27 and TRBJ2-2, with TRBD2 identical over 12 bases. The CDR3 has 16 amino acids. CDR1 and CDR2 from the germline V gene are MNHEY and SMNVEV (reference sequence). V gave up 5 bases and J gave up 3 bases; unmatched junction bases: 4.

The CDR3 sequence: CASSLERTGNNSPLHF. CDR3 sequence (DNA): TGTGCCAGCTCACTTGAACGGACAGGGAATAATTCACCCCTCCACTTT. V and J are TRBV18 and TRBJ1-6; 8 bases match TRBD1. V dropped 4 bases and J dropped 5; count of bases not matched to a gene: 7. This CDR3 is 16 amino acids long. Per germline, CDR1 KGHSH and CDR2 LQKENI.

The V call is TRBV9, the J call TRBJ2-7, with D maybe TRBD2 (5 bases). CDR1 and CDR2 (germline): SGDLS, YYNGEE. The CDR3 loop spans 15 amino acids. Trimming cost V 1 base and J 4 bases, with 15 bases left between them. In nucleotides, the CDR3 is TGTGCCAGCAGCGTACGGACCAACGAGCGGTACGAGCAGTACTTC. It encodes CASSVRTNERYEQYF.

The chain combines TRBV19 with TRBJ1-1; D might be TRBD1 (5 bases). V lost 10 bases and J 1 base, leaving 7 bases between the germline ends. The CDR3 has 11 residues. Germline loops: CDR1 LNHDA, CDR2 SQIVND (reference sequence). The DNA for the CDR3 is TGTGCCACCACAGGGAACACTGAAGCTTTCTTT. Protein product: CATTGNTEAFF. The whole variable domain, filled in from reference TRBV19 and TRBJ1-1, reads DGGITQSPKYLFRKEGQNVTLSCEQNLNHDAMYWYRQDPGQGLRLIYYSQIVNDFQKGDIAEGYSVSREKKESFPLTVTSAQKNPTAFYLCATTGNTEAFFGQGTRLTVV.

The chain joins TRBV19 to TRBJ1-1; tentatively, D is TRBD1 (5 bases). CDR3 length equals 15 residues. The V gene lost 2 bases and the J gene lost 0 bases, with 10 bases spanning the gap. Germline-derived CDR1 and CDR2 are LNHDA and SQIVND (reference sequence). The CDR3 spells CASSISGALNTEAFF. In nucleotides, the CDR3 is TGTGCCAGTAGTATAAGTGGGGCGTTGAACACTGAAGCTTTCTTT.

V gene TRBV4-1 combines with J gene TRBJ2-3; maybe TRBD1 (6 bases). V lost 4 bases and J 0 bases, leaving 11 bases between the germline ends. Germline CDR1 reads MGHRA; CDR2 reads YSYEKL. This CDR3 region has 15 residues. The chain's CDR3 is CASSPFGQSTDTQYF. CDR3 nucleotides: TGCGCCAGCAGCCCCTTCGGACAGAGCACAGATACGCAGTATTTT.

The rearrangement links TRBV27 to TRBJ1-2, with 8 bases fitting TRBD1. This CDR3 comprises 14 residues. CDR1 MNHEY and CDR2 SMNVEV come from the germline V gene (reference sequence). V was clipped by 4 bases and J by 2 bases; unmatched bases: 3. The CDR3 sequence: CASSSTGENYGYTF. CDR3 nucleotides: TGTGCCAGCAGTTCGACAGGGGAGAACTATGGCTACACCTTC.

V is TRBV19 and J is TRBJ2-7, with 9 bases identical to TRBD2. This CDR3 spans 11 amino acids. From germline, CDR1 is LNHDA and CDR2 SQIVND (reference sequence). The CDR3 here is CSAGGVGEQYF. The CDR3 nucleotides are TGTTCGGCGGGAGGGGTGGGCGAGCAGTACTTC.

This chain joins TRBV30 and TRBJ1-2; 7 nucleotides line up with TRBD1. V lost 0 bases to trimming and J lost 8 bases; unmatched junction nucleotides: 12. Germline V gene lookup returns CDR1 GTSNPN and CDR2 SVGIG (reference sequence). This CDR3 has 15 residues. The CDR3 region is CAWSVQSGTERGYTF. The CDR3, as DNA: TGTGCCTGGAGTGTACAATCAGGGACAGAAAGGGGCTACACCTTC.

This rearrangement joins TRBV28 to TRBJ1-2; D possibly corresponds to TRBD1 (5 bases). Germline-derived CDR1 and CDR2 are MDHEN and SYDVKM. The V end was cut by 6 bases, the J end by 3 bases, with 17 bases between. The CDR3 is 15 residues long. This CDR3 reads CASSPSPGGDYGYTF. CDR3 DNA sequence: TGTGCCAGCAGCCCGAGCCCGGGGGGGGACTATGGCTACACCTTC.